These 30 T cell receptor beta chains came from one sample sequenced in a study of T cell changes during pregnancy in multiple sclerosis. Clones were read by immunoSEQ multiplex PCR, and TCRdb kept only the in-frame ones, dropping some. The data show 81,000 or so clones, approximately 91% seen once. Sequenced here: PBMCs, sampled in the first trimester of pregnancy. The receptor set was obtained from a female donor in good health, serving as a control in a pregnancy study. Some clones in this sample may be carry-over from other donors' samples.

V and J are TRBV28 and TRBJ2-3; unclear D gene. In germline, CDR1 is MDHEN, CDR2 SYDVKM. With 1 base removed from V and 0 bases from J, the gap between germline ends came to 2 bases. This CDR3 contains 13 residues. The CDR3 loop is CASSLSSTDTQYF. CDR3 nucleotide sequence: TGTGCCAGCAGTTTATCTAGCACAGATACGCAGTATTTT.

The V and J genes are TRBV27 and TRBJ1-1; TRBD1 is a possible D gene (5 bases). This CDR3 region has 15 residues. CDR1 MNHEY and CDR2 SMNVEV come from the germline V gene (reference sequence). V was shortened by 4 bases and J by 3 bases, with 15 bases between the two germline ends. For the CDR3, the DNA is TGTGCCAGCAGTTCCGCAACAGGAGAATACACTGAAGCTTTCTTT. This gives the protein CASSSATGEYTEAFF.

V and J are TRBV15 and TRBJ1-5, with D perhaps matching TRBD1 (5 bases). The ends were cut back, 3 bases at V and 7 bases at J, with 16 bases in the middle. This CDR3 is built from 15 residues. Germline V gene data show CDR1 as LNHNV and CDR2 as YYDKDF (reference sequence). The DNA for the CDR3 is TGTGCCACCAGCAGTCCCCAGGGATTCGAACAGCCCCAGCATTTT. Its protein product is CATSSPQGFEQPQHF.

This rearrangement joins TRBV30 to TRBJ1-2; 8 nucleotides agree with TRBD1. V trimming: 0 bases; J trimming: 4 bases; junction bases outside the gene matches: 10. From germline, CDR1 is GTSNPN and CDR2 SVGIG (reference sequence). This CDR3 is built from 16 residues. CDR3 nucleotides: TGTGCCTGGAGTGTACCAGGGACAGGAACCGCCTATGGCTACACCTTC. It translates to CAWSVPGTGTAYGYTF.

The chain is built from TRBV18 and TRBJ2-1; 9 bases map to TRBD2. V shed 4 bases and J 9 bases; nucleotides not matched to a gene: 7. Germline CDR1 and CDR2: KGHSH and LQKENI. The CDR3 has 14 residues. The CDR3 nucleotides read TGTGCCAGCTCACTCCTGGCGGGGGGGCCTGAGCAGTTCTTC. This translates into CASSLLAGGPEQFF.

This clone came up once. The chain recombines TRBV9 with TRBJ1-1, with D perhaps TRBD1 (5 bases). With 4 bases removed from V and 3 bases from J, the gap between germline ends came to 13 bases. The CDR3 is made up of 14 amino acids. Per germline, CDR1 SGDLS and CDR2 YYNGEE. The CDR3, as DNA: TGTGCCAGCAGCTATATGGGGGGGGACACTGAAGCTTTCTTT. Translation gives CASSYMGGDTEAFF.

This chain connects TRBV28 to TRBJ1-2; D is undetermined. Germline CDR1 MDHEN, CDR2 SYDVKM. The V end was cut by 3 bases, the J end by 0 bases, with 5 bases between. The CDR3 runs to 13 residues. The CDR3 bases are TGTGCCAGCAGTTTTCCATCTAACTATGGCTACACCTTC. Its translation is CASSFPSNYGYTF.

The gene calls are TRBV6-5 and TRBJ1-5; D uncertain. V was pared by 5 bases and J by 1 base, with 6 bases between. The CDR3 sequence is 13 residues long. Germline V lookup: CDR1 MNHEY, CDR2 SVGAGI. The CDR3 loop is CASSPESNQPQHF. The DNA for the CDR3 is TGTGCCAGCAGTCCCGAGAGCAATCAGCCCCAGCATTTT.

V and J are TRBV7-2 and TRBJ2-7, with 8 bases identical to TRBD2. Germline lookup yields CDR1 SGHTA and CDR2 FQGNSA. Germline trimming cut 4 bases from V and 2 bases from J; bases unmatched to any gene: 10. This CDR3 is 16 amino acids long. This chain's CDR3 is CASSSPGGGQPYEQYF. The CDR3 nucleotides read TGTGCCAGCAGCTCTCCGGGAGGGGGGCAGCCCTACGAGCAGTACTTC.

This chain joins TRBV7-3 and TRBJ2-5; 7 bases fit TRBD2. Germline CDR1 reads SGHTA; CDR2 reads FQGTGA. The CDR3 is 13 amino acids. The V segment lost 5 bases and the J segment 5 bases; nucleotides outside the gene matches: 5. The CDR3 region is CASSPGTTETQYF. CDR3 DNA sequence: TGTGCCAGCAGCCCGGGGACTACCGAGACCCAGTACTTC.

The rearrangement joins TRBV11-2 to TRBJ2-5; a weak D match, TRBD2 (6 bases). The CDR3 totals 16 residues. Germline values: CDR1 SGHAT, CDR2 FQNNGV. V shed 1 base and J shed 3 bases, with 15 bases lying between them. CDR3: CASSLGREQIEETQYF. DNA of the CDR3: TGTGCCAGCAGCTTAGGGAGGGAACAGATAGAAGAGACCCAGTACTTC.

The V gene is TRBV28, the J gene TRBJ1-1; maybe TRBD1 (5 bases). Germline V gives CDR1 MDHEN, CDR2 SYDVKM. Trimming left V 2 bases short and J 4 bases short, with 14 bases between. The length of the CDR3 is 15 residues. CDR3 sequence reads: CASSLKGWWVTEAFF. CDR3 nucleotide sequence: TGTGCCAGCAGTTTAAAGGGGTGGTGGGTCACTGAAGCTTTCTTT.

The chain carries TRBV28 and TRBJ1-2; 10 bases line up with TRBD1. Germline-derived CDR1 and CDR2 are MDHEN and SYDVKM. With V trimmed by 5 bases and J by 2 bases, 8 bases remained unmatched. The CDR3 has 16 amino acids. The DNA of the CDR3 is TGTGCCAGCAGTGTCCCCCCGGGACAGGGGAACTATGGCTACACCTTC. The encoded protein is CASSVPPGQGNYGYTF.

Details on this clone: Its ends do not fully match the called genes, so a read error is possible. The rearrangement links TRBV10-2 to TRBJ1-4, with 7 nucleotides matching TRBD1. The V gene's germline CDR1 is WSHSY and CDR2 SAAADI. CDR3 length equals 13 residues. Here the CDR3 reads CASSAATGEKLFF. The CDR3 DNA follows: TGCGCCAGCAGTGCGGCCACAGGGGAAAAACTATTTTTT.

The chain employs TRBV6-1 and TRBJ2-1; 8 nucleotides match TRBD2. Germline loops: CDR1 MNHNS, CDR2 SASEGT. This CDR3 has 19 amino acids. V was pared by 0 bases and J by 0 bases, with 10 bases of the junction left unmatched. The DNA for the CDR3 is TGTGCCAGCAGTGAAGCAGGGCGGGGGGCCCCAAGCTCCTACAATGAGCAGTTCTTC. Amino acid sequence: CASSEAGRGAPSSYNEQFF.

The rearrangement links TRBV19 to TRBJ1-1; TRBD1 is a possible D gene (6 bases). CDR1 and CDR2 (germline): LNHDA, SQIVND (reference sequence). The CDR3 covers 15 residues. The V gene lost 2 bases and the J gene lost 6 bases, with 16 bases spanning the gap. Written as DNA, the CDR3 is TGTGCCAGTAGTATATCTCTGGGGGCAAGGGCTGAAGCTTTCTTT. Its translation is CASSISLGARAEAFF.

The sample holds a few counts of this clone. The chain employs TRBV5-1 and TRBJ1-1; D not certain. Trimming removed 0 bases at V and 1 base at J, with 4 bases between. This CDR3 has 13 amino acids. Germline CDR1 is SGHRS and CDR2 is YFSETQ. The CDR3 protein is CASSLGGNTEAFF. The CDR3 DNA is TGCGCCAGCAGCTTGGGCGGGAACACTGAAGCTTTCTTT.

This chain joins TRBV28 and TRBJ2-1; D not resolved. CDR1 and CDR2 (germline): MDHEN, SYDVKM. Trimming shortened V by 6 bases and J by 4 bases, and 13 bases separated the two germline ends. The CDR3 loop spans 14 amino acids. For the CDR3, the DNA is TGTGCCAGCAGCCCCATTAGCCATTACAATGAGCAGTTCTTC. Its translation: CASSPISHYNEQFF.

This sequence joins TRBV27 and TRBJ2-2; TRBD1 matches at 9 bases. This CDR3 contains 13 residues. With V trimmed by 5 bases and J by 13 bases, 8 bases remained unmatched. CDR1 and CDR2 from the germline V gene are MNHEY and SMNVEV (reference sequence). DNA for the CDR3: TGTGCCAGCAGTACGGACAGGGGAGGGACGCTGTTTTTT. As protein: CASSTDRGGTLFF.

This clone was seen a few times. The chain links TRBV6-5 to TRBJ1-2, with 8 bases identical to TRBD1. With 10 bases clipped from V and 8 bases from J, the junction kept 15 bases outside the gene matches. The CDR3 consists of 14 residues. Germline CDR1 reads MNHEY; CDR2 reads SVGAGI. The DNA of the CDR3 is TGTGCCACCGACAGGGCAGGGGGCGAGTCGGGCTACACCTTC. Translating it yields CATDRAGGESGYTF.

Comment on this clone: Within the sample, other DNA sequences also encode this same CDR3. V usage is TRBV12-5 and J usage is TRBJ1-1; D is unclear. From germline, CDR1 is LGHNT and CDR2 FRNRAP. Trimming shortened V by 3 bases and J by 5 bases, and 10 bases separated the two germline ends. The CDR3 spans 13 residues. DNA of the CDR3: TGTGCTAGTGGTTTAGGAGGCGGAACTGAAGCTTTCTTT. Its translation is CASGLGGGTEAFF.

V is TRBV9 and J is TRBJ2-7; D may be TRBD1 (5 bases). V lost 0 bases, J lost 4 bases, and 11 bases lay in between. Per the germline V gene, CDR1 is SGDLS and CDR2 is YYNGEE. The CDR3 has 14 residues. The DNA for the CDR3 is TGTGCCAGCAGCGTAGACTCCAGGGAATACGAGCAGTACTTC. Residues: CASSVDSREYEQYF.

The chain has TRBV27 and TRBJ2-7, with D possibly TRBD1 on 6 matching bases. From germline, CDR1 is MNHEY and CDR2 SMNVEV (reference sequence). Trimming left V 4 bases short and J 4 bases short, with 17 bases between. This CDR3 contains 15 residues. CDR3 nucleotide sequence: TGTGCCAGCAGTTCTCCCTTACAGGGAAGGTACGAGCAGTACTTC. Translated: CASSSPLQGRYEQYF.

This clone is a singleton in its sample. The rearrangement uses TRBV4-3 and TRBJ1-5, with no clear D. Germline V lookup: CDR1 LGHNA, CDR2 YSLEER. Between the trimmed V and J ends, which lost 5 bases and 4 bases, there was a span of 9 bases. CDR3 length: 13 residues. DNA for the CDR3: TGCGCCAGCAGCGGCGGGATAAATCAGCCCCAGCATTTT. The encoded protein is CASSGGINQPQHF.

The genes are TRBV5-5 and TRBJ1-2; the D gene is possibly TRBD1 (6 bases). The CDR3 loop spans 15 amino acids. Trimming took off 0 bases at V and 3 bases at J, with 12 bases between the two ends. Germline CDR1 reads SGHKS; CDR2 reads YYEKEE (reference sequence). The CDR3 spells CASSLGQGWDYGYTF. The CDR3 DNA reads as TGTGCCAGCAGCTTGGGGCAGGGGTGGGACTATGGCTACACCTTC.

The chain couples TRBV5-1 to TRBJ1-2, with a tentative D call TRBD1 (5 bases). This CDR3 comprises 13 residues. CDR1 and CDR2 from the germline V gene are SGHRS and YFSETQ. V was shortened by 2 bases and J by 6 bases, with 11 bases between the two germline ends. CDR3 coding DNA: TGCGCCAGCAGCTTCCGGGGGAGGAATGGCTACACCTTC. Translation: CASSFRGRNGYTF.

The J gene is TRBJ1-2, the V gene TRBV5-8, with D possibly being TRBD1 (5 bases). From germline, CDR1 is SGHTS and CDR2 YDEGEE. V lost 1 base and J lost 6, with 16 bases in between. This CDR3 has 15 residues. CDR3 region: CASSLWSRQGHGYTF. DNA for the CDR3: TGTGCCAGCAGCTTGTGGTCTCGCCAGGGTCATGGCTACACCTTC.

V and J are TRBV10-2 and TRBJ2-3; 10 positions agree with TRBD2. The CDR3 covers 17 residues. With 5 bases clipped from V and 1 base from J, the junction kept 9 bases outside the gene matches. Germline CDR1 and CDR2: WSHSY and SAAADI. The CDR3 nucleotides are TGCGCCAGCAGTAGGCCTAGCGGGGGAGAGGGCACAGATACGCAGTATTTT. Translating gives CASSRPSGGEGTDTQYF.

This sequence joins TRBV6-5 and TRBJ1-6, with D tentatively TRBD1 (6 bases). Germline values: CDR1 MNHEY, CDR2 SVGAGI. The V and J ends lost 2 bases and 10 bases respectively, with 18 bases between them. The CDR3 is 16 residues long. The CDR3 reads CASSYQTGRRGSPLHF. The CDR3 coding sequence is TGTGCCAGCAGTTACCAGACAGGAAGAAGAGGCTCACCCCTCCACTTT.

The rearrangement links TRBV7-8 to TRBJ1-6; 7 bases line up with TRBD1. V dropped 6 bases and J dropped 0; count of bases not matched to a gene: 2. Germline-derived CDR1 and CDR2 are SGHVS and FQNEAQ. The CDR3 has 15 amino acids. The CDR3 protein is CASRDRSSYNSPLHF. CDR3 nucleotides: TGTGCCAGCAGGGACAGGAGCTCCTATAATTCACCCCTCCACTTT.